This TCR beta chain was identified during a study of T cells in Graves' hyperthyroidism and ophthalmopathy (dated by TCRdb to 2018 to 2020). In the study overall: Peripheral blood samples were taken at the time of initial diagnosis, prior to any treatment. An independent validation cohort of around 19 hyperthyroidism patients and 17 patients who later progressed to ophthalmopathy tested prospective prediction of ophthalmopathy. The 95 to 100 discovery patients were divided at random into training and test sets in a 7:3 ratio. TCR Vbeta CDR3 sequencing of 135 peripheral blood samples (roughly 43 ophthalmopathy, 75 hyperthyroidism and some 17 progressor patients) is reported in the paper. Thyroid tissue and blood T-cell repertoires from about 6 Graves' hyperthyroidism patients were also compared in the study. Once sampling was done, hyperthyroidism patients were given methimazole at a starting dose of 30 mg daily, whereas ophthalmopathy patients were given high-dose intravenous methylprednisolone. TCR V-J signatures able to tell the groups apart were searched for in a discovery cohort of more than 90 patients, of whom around 42 had Graves' ophthalmopathy and roughly 58 had stable Graves' hyperthyroidism.

V and J lose 5 bases and 0 bases, and a span of 13 bases separates them. The CDR3 starts with the cysteine, ends with the phenylalanine, and has 15 residues. Left in the record is the CDR3 DNA by itself, 45 bases read in frame from the first base. CDR1 is given as SGHTA and CDR2 as FQGNSA, both from the germline V gene. This clonotype was found many times. The antigen it recognizes is unknown. No quality values exist for individual bases; no much larger clone is one base distant. Broader findings and caveats from the paper: Most expanded thyroid clonotypes (frequency above 0.001) were also found in blood, which suggests that blood repertoires may mirror thyroid immune responses. In cross-validation, a model built on a 13 V-J signature told ophthalmopathy apart from stable hyperthyroidism with over 85% sensitivity and about 81% specificity, and in testing the same model reached 80%/75%. In validation, the model predicted progression to ophthalmopathy with approximately 70% sensitivity and approximately 72% specificity, a median of about 6.7 months before onset. Sample size was not statistically predetermined, and investigators were not blinded to group allocation.

The TCR beta CDR3 regions were amplified from the RNA transcripts. For the first round of RT-PCR on the TCR CDR3, the HTBI primer set was used together with the Qiagen OneStep RT-PCR kit. The libraries were constructed in a second round of multiplex PCR and then size-selected and purified. The libraries were sequenced on an Illumina HiSeq2000 using paired-end 100 bp reads. In the original analysis: SOAPnuke was used to process the raw data, with reads discarded if the reads contained adapters or uncalled bases, had a mean Phred below 15, or lacked an exact constant-primer or identifier match. COPE v1.2.5 was used to merge high-quality paired reads, and clonotypes were defined as unique nucleotide sequences. MiTCR v1.1 was used to align the clonotypes against IMGT TRBV, TRBD and TRBJ reference segments. The analysis included only V-J combinations with a frequency above 0.0001, which together covered about 99% of the repertoires. The TCS score was defined as F50 (clonal expansion) divided by E x V (chaos), with BLOSUM62-based TCRdist calculated between CDR3 peptides within each V-J. Welch's t-statistics and random forest reduced roughly 530 V-J features to under 15, which were used in a naive Bayes classifier (R e1071). Using fastp at Q25 and MiXCR, TCRdb reprocessed the public reads and kept productive beta chains. CDR3 protein sequences are deduplicated, and each keeps its most common genes and DNA. TCRdb's processing, not the study's, gives the V and J calls here. The sample yields 530,000 or so distinct CDR3 sequences; approximately 17% were counted once. The top ten clonotypes cover approximately 18% of the sample.

In the ophthalmopathy patients, disease was moderately to severely active, with a Clinical Activity Score of 3 or more, a NOSPECS grade of 4 or more, and a duration of less than 3 months. Any patient with an uncontrolled infection, another autoimmune disease, pregnancy or lactation was excluded. Clinical symptoms, serum thyroxine and TRAb, thyroid ultrasound, and orbital computed tomography formed the basis for the diagnoses. PBMCs were separated from 10 ml of fresh peripheral blood using Ficoll-Paque density gradient centrifugation. Total RNA was extracted using Trizol reagent, and RNA quality was assessed on an Agilent 2100 Bioanalyzer.

Source material: blood. The TCR was taken from a woman younger than 30 with Graves' ophthalmopathy. Recombination joined TRBV7-2 with TRBJ1-2; the D gene is not confidently resolved. The nucleotides read TGTGCCAGCAGCCCCCGGGAACTTCCTAACTATGGCTACACCTTC. Translated, it reads CASSPRELPNYGYTF.